A selection of T cell receptor beta chains follows, all from one sample in a study of blood T cell repertoires in COVID-19. TCRdb's copy holds only in-frame clones and misses some; the assay was immunoSEQ multiplex PCR. The data show just under 50,000 clones, roughly nine tenths seen once. The sequenced material came from peripheral blood. The receptors were gathered from a human donor in a cohort sampled during active COVID-19. CDR3s include the opening cysteine and the closing phenylalanine or tryptophan. The D gene is left open where the match is weak. Clone size is stated in some rows and not others, as once, few, many or a class when expanded.

J gene: TRBJ2-5; clone size: NA; CDR3 length: 17; V gene: TRBV24-1; D gene: NA; CDR3 DNA: TGTGCCACCAGTGATGCAACATCGGACTCCCTTGGAGAGACCCAGTACTTC; CDR3 protein: CATSDATSDSLGETQYF
J gene: TRBJ1-1; clone size: NA; CDR3 length: 15; V gene: TRBV15; D gene: NA; CDR3 DNA: TGTGCCACCAGCAGAGACAGGGACATGAACACTGAAGCTTTCTTT; CDR3 protein: CATSRDRDMNTEAFF
J gene: TRBJ1-2; clone size: NA; CDR3 length: 13; V gene: TRBV27; D gene: NA; CDR3 DNA: TGTGCCAGCAGTATAGACGGACTCTATGGCTACACCTTC; CDR3 protein: CASSIDGLYGYTF
J gene: TRBJ1-1; clone size: NA; CDR3 length: 16; V gene: TRBV4-2; D gene: TRBD1; CDR3 DNA: TGTGCCAGCAGCCCCTGGGGACAGGGGGGGGACACTGAAGCTTTCTTT; CDR3 protein: CASSPWGQGGDTEAFF
J gene: TRBJ2-3; clone size: NA; CDR3 length: 15; V gene: TRBV4-1; D gene: NA; CDR3 DNA: TGCGCCAGCAGCCAAGATTGGGGGGTTAGAGATACGCAGTATTTT; CDR3 protein: CASSQDWGVRDTQYF
J gene: TRBJ1-1; clone size: NA; CDR3 length: 14; V gene: TRBV4-2; D gene: NA; CDR3 DNA: TGTGCCAGCAGCCAAGTGTGGGGCGAGACTGAAGCTTTCTTT; CDR3 protein: CASSQVWGETEAFF
J gene: TRBJ2-7; clone size: NA; CDR3 length: 14; V gene: TRBV6-1; D gene: NA; CDR3 DNA: TGTGCCAGCAGTGAAGCGGGGGGGCCCTACGAGCAGTACTTC; CDR3 protein: CASSEAGGPYEQYF
J gene: TRBJ2-3; clone size: NA; CDR3 length: 15; V gene: TRBV6-5; D gene: TRBD2; CDR3 DNA: TGTGCCAGCAGCGATACTAGCGGGAGGAGGGATACGCAGTATTTT; CDR3 protein: CASSDTSGRRDTQYF
J gene: TRBJ1-2; clone size: NA; CDR3 length: 14; V gene: TRBV7-9; D gene: TRBD1; CDR3 DNA: TGTGCCAGCAGCCCCAGGGGGGTCGACTATGGCTACACCTTC; CDR3 protein: CASSPRGVDYGYTF
J gene: TRBJ1-1; clone size: NA; CDR3 length: 14; V gene: TRBV4-1; D gene: NA; CDR3 DNA: TGCGCCAGCAGCCCTACCTACCTGAACACTGAAGCTTTCTTT; CDR3 protein: CASSPTYLNTEAFF
J gene: TRBJ1-1; clone size: NA; CDR3 length: 14; V gene: TRBV28; D gene: NA; CDR3 DNA: TGTGCCAGCAAACCGACAGGATTAGTCACTGAAGCTTTCTTT; CDR3 protein: CASKPTGLVTEAFF
J gene: TRBJ2-7; clone size: NA; CDR3 length: 14; V gene: TRBV7-2; D gene: TRBD2; CDR3 DNA: TGTGCCAGCAGCTTAGGGGCGGGGGACCGCGAGCAGTACTTC; CDR3 protein: CASSLGAGDREQYF
J gene: TRBJ2-1; clone size: NA; CDR3 length: 13; V gene: TRBV12-3/TRBV12-4; D gene: NA; CDR3 DNA: TGTGCCAGCAGTTTAGGGCTGTACAATGAGCAGTTCTTC; CDR3 protein: CASSLGLYNEQFF
J gene: TRBJ1-2; clone size: NA; CDR3 length: 16; V gene: TRBV5-4; D gene: NA; CDR3 DNA: TGTGCCAGCAGCAGCCAAAGGACATCTGCTAACTATGGCTACACCTTC; CDR3 protein: CASSSQRTSANYGYTF
J gene: TRBJ2-3; clone size: NA; CDR3 length: 17; V gene: TRBV5-6; D gene: NA; CDR3 DNA: TGTGCCAGCAGCCAAGGATTTCGGGAGCTAGGGACAGATACGCAGTATTTT; CDR3 protein: CASSQGFRELGTDTQYF
J gene: TRBJ1-5; clone size: NA; CDR3 length: 15; V gene: TRBV5-8; D gene: NA; CDR3 DNA: TGTGCCAGCAGCTACTTTGGGAGGAGCAATCAGCCCCAGCATTTT; CDR3 protein: CASSYFGRSNQPQHF
J gene: TRBJ1-2; clone size: NA; CDR3 length: 14; V gene: TRBV2; D gene: TRBD1; CDR3 DNA: TGTGCCAGCAGCCAGGACAGGGGGCGCGGCGGCTACACCTTC; CDR3 protein: CASSQDRGRGGYTF
J gene: TRBJ1-6; clone size: NA; CDR3 length: 14; V gene: TRBV2; D gene: NA; CDR3 DNA: TGTGCCAGCAGTGAAGGGCGGATTGATTCACCCCTCCACTTT; CDR3 protein: CASSEGRIDSPLHF
J gene: TRBJ2-1; clone size: NA; CDR3 length: 17; V gene: TRBV24-1; D gene: TRBD2; CDR3 DNA: TGTGCCACCAGTGATTGGGCTAGCGGGAGGCTAAACAATGAGCAGTTCTTC; CDR3 protein: CATSDWASGRLNNEQFF
J gene: TRBJ1-1; clone size: NA; CDR3 length: 15; V gene: TRBV9; D gene: NA; CDR3 DNA: TGTGCCAGCAGCCCCGCCGGGACACTGAACACTGAAGCTTTCTTT; CDR3 protein: CASSPAGTLNTEAFF
J gene: TRBJ1-5; clone size: NA; CDR3 length: 13; V gene: TRBV7-6; D gene: TRBD1; CDR3 DNA: TGTGCCAGCAGCTCAACAGGGGGTCAGCCCCAGCATTTT; CDR3 protein: CASSSTGGQPQHF
J gene: TRBJ2-7; clone size: NA; CDR3 length: 17; V gene: TRBV5-1; D gene: TRBD2; CDR3 DNA: TGCGCCAGCAGCTGGCCTAGCGGGAGCGGTAGCGCCTACGAGCAGTACTTC; CDR3 protein: CASSWPSGSGSAYEQYF
J gene: TRBJ2-3; clone size: NA; CDR3 length: 19; V gene: TRBV19; D gene: TRBD2; CDR3 DNA: TGTGCCAGTAGTTCCTGGACTAGCGGGAGGGGAGGGCGCACAGATACGCAGTATTTT; CDR3 protein: CASSSWTSGRGGRTDTQYF
J gene: TRBJ1-2; clone size: NA; CDR3 length: 14; V gene: TRBV6-6; D gene: NA; CDR3 DNA: TGTGCCAGCAGTTACGTCTTGGGGGCGCCCGGCTACACCTTC; CDR3 protein: CASSYVLGAPGYTF
J gene: TRBJ2-7; clone size: NA; CDR3 length: 14; V gene: TRBV5-1; D gene: NA; CDR3 DNA: TGCGCCAGCAGCTACCTGACGGACACCTACGAGCAGTACTTC; CDR3 protein: CASSYLTDTYEQYF
J gene: TRBJ2-1; clone size: once; CDR3 length: 17; V gene: TRBV4-1; D gene: TRBD1; CDR3 DNA: TGCGCCAGCAGCCAGACCGGGACAGGGAATTTGATAAATGAGCAGTTCTTC; CDR3 protein: CASSQTGTGNLINEQFF
J gene: TRBJ2-1; clone size: NA; CDR3 length: 13; V gene: TRBV9; D gene: NA; CDR3 DNA: TGTGCCAGCAGCGTAGACCAGGGCAATGAGCAGTTCTTC; CDR3 protein: CASSVDQGNEQFF
J gene: TRBJ2-3; clone size: NA; CDR3 length: 19; V gene: TRBV9; D gene: NA; CDR3 DNA: TGTGCCAGCAGCGTAACTTCACCCCATGGGGCGGTCTTCACAGATACGCAGTATTTT; CDR3 protein: CASSVTSPHGAVFTDTQYF
J gene: TRBJ2-6; clone size: once; CDR3 length: 15; V gene: TRBV19; D gene: NA; CDR3 DNA: TGTGCCAGTAACCATATTAGCTCTGGGGCCAACGTCCTGACTTTC; CDR3 protein: CASNHISSGANVLTF
J gene: TRBJ1-1; clone size: NA; CDR3 length: 13; V gene: TRBV28; D gene: TRBD1; CDR3 DNA: TGTGCCAGCAGATCTAGGGGGCGCACTGAAGCTTTCTTT; CDR3 protein: CASRSRGRTEAFF
J gene: TRBJ1-2; clone size: NA; CDR3 length: 17; V gene: TRBV18; D gene: TRBD1; CDR3 DNA: TGTGCCAGCTCACCCAGACAGGGGGCCGTGGATCGAGATGGCTACACCTTC; CDR3 protein: CASSPRQGAVDRDGYTF
J gene: TRBJ1-1; clone size: NA; CDR3 length: 13; V gene: TRBV6-5; D gene: NA; CDR3 DNA: TGTGCCAGCAGTTCTGGGCGTAGAACTGAAGCTTTCTTT; CDR3 protein: CASSSGRRTEAFF
J gene: TRBJ1-6; clone size: NA; CDR3 length: 18; V gene: TRBV3-1/TRBV3-2; D gene: NA; CDR3 DNA: TGTGCCAGCAGCCAAGAACCCCCCCCGATGAGGTCGCGGTCACCCCTCCACTTT; CDR3 protein: CASSQEPPPMRSRSPLHF
J gene: TRBJ2-6; clone size: NA; CDR3 length: 17; V gene: TRBV7-2; D gene: TRBD1; CDR3 DNA: TGTGCCAGCAGCTCGGGACAGGGGGTAGCAGGGGCCAACGTCCTGACTTTC; CDR3 protein: CASSSGQGVAGANVLTF
J gene: TRBJ1-2; clone size: NA; CDR3 length: 11; V gene: TRBV20-1; D gene: NA; CDR3 DNA: TGCAGTGCTAACTACAGGAATGGCTACACCTTC; CDR3 protein: CSANYRNGYTF